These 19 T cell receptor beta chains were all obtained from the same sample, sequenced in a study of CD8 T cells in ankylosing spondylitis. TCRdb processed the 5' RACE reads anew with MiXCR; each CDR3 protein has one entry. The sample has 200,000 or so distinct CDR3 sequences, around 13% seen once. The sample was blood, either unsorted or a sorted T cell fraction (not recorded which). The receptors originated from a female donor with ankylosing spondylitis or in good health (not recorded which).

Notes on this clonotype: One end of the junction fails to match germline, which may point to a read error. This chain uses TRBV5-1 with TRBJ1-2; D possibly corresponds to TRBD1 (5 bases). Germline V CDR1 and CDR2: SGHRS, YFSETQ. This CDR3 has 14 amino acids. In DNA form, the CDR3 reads TGCGCCAGCAGCCGGGGCAGGGAGGTATATGGCTACGCCTTC. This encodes CASSRGREVYGYAF.

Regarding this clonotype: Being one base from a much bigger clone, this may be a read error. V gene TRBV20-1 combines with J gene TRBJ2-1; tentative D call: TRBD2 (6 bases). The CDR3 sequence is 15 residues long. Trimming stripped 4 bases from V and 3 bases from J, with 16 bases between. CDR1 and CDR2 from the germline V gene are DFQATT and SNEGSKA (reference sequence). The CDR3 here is CSAKDRHSGYNEQFF. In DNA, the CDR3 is TGCAGTGCTAAGGATAGGCATAGCGGCTACAATGAGCAGTTCTTC.

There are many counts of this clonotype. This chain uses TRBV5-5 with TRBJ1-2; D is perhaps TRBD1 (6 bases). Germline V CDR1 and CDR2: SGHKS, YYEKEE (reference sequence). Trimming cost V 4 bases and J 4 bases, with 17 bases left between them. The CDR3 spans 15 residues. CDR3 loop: CASSRSDGGGYGYTF. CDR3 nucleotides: TGTGCCAGCAGCCGCTCCGACGGGGGCGGCTATGGCTACACCTTC.

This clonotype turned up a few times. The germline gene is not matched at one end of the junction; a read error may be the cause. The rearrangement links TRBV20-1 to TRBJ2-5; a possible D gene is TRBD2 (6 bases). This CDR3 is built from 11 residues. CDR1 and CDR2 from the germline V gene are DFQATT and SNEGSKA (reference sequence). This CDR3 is CSAGLQETQYF. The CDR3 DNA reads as TGTTCCGCGGGGTTACAAGAGACCCAGTACTTC.

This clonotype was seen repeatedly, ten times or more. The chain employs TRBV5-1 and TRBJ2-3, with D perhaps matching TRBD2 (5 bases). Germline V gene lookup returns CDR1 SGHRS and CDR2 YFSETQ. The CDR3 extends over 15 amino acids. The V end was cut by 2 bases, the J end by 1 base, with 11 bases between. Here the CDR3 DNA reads TGCGCCAGCAGCTTACGGGGAGTCGGCACAGATACGCAGTATTTT. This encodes CASSLRGVGTDTQYF.

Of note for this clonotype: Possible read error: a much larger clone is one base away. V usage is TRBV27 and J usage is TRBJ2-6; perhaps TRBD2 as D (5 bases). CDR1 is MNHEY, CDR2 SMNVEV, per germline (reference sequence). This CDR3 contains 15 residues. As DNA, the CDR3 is TGTGCCAGCCGCGCGGGTGGCTCTGGGACCAACGTCCTGACTTTC. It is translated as CASRAGGSGTNVLTF.

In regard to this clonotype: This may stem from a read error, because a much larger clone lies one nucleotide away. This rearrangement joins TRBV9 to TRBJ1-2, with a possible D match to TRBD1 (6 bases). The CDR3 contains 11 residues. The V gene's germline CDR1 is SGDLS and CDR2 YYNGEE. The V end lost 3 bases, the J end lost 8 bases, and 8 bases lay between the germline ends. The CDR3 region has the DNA TGTGCCAGCAGCGCAGGGGCCGGCTACACCTTC. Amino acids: CASSAGAGYTF.

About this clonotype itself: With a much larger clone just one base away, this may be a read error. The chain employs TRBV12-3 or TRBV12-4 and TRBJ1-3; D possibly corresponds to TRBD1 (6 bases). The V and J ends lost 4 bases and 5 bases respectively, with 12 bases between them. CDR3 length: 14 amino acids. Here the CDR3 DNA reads TGTGCCAGCAGTTACGGGACAAGGAGAAACACCATATATTTT. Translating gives CASSYGTRRNTIYF.

In DNA form, the CDR3 reads TGTGCCAGCAGCGTGATATCCTACAATGAGCAGTTCTTC. It translates to CASSVISYNEQFF. V and J are TRBV7-3 and TRBJ2-1, with no clear D. The CDR3 runs to 13 residues. The germline V and J ends were trimmed by 5 bases and 1 base, with 6 bases remaining between them. The germline V gene encodes CDR1 SGHTA and CDR2 FQGTGA.

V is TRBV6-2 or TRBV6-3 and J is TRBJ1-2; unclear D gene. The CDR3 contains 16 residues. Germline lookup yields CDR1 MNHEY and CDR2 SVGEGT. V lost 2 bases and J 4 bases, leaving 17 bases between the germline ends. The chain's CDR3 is CASSYPKSRDSYGYTF. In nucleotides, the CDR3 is TGTGCCAGCAGTTACCCTAAAAGCCGGGATTCCTATGGCTACACCTTC.

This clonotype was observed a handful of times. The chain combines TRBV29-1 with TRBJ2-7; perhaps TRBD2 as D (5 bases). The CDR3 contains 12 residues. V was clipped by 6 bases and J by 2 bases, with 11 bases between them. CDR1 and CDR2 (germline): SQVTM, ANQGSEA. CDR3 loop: CSVSKRTYEQYF. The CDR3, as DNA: TGCAGCGTGTCGAAGCGGACCTACGAGCAGTACTTC.

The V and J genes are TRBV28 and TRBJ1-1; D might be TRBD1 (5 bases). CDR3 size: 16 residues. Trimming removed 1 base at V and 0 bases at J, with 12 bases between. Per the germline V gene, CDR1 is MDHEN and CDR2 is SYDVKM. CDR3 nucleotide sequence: TGTGCCAGCAGTTTATTTGGTCCGGGACTGAACACTGAAGCTTTCTTT. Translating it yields CASSLFGPGLNTEAFF.

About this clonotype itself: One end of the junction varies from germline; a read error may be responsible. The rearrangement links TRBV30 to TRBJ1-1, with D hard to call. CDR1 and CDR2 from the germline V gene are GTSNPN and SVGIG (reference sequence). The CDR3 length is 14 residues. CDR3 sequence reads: CAWSRTGPNTEDFF. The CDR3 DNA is TGTGCCTGGAGTAGGACTGGGCCGAACACTGAAGATTTCTTT.

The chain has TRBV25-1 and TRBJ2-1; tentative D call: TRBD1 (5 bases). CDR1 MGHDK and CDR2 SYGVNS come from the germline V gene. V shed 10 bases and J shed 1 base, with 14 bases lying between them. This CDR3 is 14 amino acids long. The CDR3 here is CATHPQGSYNEQFF. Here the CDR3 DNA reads TGTGCCACCCACCCCCAGGGTTCCTACAATGAGCAGTTCTTC.

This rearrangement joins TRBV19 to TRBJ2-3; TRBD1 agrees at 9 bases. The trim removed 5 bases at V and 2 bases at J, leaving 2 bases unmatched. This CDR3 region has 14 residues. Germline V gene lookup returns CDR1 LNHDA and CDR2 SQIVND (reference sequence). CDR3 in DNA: TGTGCCAGTAGTTGGACAGGGGACACAGATACGCAGTATTTT. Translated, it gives CASSWTGDTDTQYF.

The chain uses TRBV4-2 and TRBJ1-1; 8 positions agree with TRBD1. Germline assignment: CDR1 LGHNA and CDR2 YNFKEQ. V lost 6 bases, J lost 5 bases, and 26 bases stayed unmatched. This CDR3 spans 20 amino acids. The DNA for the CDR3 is TGTGCCAGCAGTCGACAGGGGACGGGGGTAAGGCTCCTGACGCGGACTGAAGCTTTCTTT. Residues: CASSRQGTGVRLLTRTEAFF.

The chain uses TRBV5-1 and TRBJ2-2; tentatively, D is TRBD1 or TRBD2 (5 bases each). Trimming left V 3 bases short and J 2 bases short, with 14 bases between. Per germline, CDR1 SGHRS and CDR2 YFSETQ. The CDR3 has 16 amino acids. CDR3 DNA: TGCGCCAGCAGCTCGTTCGGGGCATCTAACACCGGGGAGCTGTTTTTT. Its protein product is CASSSFGASNTGELFF.

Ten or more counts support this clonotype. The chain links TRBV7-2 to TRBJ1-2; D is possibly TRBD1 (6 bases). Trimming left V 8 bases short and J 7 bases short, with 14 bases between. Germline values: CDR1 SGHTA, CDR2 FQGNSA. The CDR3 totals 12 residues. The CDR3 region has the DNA TGTGCCAGCTACAGGGAGTTCAGTGGCTACACCTTC. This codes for CASYREFSGYTF.

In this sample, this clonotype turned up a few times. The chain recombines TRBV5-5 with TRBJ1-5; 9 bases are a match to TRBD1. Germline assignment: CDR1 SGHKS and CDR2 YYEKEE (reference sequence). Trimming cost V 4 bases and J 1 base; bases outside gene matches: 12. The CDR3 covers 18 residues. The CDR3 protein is CASSPVPGQGVSNQPQHF. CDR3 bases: TGTGCCAGCAGCCCAGTCCCGGGACAGGGAGTCAGCAATCAGCCCCAGCATTTT.